This T cell receptor (beta chain) was captured in a study of identical twins. Study-wide results and caveats: Sequences that were out-of-frame, alpha and twin-shared displayed an excess of low generation probability. Analyses of zero insertions could be partly confounded by invariant MAIT and iNKT cells.

Ten or more counts support this clonotype. The antigen is undetermined. There are 13 residues in the CDR3. V lost 11 bases, J lost 7 bases, and 9 bases stayed unmatched. cDNA carried unique molecular identifiers, and a universal primer site was added by template switching. TCRdb independently ran MiXCR on the 5' RACE reads; one entry per CDR3 protein. The table shows about 890,000 distinct CDR3 sequences, with 10% to 15% occurring only once. This same sample was also part of a study on yellow fever vaccine responses in identical twins.

The TCR sequence derives from a woman under 30 in good health. The rearrangement joins TRBV12-3 or TRBV12-4 to TRBJ2-2; 8 bases fit TRBD1. The sample comprised PBMCs. The CDR3 DNA sequence: TGTGCCGCCGCAGGGGGCGCGATCGGGGAGCTGTTTTTT. It encodes CAAAGGAIGELFF.